This T cell receptor (beta chain) originates from a study of T cell responses to AZD1222 COVID-19 vaccine. Trimming removed 6 bases at V and 11 bases at J, with 25 bases between. The CDR3 runs 15 residues. Germline assignment: CDR1 MDHEN and CDR2 SYDVKM. Clones were sequenced by immunoSEQ multiplex PCR, and TCRdb holds only the in-frame ones, with some missing. The sample shows about 140,000 clones, roughly 90% of them seen only once. The starting material was peripheral blood, obtained on day 0 of AZD1222 vaccination. The chain has TRBV28 and TRBJ1-1, with D possibly being TRBD1 (5 bases). The sequence was obtained from an adult in good health. Written as DNA, the CDR3 is TGTGCCAGCAGCCCCGTGGCGGCAGGGCGGCGGCGCGCTTTCTTT. The encoded protein is CASSPVAAGRRRAFF.